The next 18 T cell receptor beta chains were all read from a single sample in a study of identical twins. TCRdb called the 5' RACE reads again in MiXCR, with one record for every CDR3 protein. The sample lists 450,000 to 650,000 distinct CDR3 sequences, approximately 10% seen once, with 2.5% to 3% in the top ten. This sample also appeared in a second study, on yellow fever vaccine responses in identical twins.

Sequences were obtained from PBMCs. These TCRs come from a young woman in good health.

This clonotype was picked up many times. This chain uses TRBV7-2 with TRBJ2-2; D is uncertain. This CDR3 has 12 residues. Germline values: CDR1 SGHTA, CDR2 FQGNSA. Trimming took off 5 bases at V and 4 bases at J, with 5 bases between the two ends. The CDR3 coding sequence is TGTGCCAGCAGCCCCTTCACCGGGGAGCTGTTTTTT. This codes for CASSPFTGELFF.

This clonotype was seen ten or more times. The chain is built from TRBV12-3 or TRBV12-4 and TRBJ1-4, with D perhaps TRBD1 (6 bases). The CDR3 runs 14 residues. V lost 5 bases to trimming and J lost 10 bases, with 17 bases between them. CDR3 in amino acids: CASSALLQGGKLFF. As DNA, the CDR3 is TGTGCCAGCAGTGCACTACTACAGGGTGGAAAACTGTTTTTT.

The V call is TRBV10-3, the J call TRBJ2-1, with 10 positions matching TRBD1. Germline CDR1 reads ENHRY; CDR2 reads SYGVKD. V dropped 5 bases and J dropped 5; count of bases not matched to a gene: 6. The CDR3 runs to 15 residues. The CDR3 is CAISPRDRGNNEQFF. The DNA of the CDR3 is TGTGCCATCAGTCCCAGGGACAGGGGAAACAATGAGCAGTTCTTC.

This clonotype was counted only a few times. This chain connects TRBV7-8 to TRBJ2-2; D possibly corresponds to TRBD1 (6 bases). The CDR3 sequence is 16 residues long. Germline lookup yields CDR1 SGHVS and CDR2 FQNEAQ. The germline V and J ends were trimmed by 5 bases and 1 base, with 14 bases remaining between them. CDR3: CASSPSGTQNTGELFF. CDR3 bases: TGTGCCAGCAGCCCTTCCGGGACACAGAACACCGGGGAGCTGTTTTTT.

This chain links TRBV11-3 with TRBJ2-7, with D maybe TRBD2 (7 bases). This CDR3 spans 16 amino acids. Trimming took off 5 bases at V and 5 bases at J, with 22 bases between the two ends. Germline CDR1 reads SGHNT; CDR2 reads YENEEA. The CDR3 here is CASSPRGGGRMDEQYF. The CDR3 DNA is TGTGCCAGCAGCCCGCGAGGGGGGGGGCGCATGGACGAGCAGTACTTC. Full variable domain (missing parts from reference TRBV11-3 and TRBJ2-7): EAGVVQSPRYKIIEKKQPVAFWCNPISGHNTLYWYLQNLGQGPELLIRYENEEAVDDSQLPKDRFSAERLKGVDSTLKIQPAELGDSAVYLCASSPRGGGRMDEQYFGPGTRLTVT.

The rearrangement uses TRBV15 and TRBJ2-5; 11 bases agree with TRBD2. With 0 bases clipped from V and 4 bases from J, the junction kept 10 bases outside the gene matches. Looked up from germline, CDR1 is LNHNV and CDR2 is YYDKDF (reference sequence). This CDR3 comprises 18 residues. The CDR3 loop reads CATSRDIPSGRSGETQYF. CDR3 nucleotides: TGTGCCACCAGCAGAGATATTCCTAGCGGGAGGTCAGGAGAGACCCAGTACTTC.

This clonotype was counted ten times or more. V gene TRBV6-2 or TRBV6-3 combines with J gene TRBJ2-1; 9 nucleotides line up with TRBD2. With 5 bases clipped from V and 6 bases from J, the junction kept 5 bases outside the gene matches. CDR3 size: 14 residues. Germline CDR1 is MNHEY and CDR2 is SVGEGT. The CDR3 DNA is TGTGCCAGCAGTAAGGGACTAGCCGGCAATGAGCAGTTCTTC. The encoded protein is CASSKGLAGNEQFF.

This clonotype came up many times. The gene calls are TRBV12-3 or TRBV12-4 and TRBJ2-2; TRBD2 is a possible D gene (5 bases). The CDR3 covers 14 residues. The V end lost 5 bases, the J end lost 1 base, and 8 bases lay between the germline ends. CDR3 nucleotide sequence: TGTGCCAGCAGTCTCGGGGAGAACACCGGGGAGCTGTTTTTT. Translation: CASSLGENTGELFF.

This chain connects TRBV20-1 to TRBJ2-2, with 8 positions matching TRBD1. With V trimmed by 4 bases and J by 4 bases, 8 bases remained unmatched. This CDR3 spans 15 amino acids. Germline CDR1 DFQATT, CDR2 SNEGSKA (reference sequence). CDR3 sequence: CSAKPRGRITGELFF. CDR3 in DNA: TGCAGTGCTAAACCCAGGGGGCGCATCACCGGGGAGCTGTTTTTT.

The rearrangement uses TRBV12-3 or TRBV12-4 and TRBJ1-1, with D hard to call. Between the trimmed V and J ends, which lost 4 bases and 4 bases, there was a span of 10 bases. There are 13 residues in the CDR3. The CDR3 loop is CASSSSGITEAFF. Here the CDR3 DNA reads TGTGCCAGCAGTTCAAGCGGGATCACTGAAGCTTTCTTT.

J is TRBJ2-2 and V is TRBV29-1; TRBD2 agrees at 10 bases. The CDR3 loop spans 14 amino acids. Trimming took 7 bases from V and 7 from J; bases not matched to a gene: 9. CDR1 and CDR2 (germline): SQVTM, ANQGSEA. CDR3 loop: CSALAGDFSGELFF. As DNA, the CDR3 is TGCAGCGCCCTAGCGGGAGATTTTAGCGGGGAGCTGTTTTTT.

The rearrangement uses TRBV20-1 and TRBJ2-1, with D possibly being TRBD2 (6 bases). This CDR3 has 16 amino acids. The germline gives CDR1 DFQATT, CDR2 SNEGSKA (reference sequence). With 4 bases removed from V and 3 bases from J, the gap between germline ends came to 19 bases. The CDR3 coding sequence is TGCAGTGCTACTACTAGTTTAACGGGGGACTACAATGAGCAGTTCTTC. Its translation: CSATTSLTGDYNEQFF.

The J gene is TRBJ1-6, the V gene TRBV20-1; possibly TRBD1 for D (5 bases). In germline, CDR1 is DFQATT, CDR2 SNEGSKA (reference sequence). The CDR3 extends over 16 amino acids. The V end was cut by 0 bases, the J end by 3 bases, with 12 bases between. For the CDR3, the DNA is TGCAGTGCTAGAGATTCGGCAGGGTTCTATAATTCACCCCTCCACTTT. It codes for CSARDSAGFYNSPLHF.

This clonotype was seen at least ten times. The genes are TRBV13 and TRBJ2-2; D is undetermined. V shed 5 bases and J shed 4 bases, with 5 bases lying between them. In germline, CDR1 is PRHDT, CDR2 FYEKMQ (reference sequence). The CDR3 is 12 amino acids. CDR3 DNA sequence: TGTGCCAGCAGCGATGGCACCGGGGAGCTGTTTTTT. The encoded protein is CASSDGTGELFF.

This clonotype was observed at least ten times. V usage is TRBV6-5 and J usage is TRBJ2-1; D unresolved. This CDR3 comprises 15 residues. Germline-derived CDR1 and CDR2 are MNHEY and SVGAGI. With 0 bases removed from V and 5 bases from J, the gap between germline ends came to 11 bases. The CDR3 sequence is CASSYSVYDNNEQFF. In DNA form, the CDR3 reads TGTGCCAGCAGTTACTCGGTGTATGACAACAATGAGCAGTTCTTC.

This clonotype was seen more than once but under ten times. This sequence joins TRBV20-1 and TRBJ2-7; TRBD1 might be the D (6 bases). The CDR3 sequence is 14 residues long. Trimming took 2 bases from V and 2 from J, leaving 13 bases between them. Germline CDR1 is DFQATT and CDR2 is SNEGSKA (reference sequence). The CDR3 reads CSARTGTQAYEQYF. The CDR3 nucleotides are TGCAGTGCTAGAACCGGGACACAGGCCTACGAGCAGTACTTC.

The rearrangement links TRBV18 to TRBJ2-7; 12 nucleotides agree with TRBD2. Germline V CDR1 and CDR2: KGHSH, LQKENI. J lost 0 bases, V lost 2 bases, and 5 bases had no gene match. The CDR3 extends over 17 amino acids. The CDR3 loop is CASSPTSGGLSSYEQYF. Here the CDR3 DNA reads TGTGCCAGCTCACCAACTAGCGGGGGGCTGAGCTCCTACGAGCAGTACTTC.

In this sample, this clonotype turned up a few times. The CDR3 sequence: CSVLGRVDYGYTF. The CDR3, as DNA: TGCAGCGTCTTGGGTAGGGTGGACTATGGCTACACCTTC. The chain is built from TRBV29-1 and TRBJ1-2; D is ambiguous. V lost 6 bases and J lost 3, with 14 bases in between. Per the germline V gene, CDR1 is SQVTM and CDR2 is ANQGSEA. The CDR3 is 13 amino acids.